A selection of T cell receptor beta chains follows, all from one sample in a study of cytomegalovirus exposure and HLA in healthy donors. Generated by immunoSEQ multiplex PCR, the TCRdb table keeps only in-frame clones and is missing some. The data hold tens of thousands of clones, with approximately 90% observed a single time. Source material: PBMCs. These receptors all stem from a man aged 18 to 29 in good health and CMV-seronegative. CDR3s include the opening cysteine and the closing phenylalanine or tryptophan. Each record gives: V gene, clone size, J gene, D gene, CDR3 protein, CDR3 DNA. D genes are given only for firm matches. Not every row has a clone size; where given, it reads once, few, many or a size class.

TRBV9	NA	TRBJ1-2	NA	CASSVDGDSYGYTF	TGTGCCAGCAGCGTAGACGGGGATTCCTATGGCTACACCTTC
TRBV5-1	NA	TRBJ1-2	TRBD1	CASRFSSTGTAGYTF	TGCGCCAGCAGGTTCTCTTCGACAGGGACGGCTGGCTACACCTTC
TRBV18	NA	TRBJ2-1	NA	CASSPSSPHNEQFF	TGTGCCAGCTCACCATCGAGCCCCCACAATGAGCAGTTCTTC
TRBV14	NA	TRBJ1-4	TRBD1	CASSRSGGRSEKLFF	TGTGCCAGCAGCCGTTCAGGGGGCCGGAGTGAAAAACTGTTTTTT
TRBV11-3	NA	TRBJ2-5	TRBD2	CASSLGLAGGGFSETQYF	TGTGCCAGCAGCTTGGGACTAGCGGGAGGAGGGTTCTCAGAGACCCAGTACTTC
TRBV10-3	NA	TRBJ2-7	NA	CATSDRAYEQYF	TGTGCCACATCGGACAGAGCCTACGAGCAGTACTTC
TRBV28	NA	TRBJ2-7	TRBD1	CASSPTGRGSYEQYF	TGTGCCAGCAGTCCGACAGGGAGAGGGTCCTACGAGCAGTACTTC
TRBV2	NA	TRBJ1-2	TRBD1	CASSGVGTGGDGYTF	TGTGCCAGCAGTGGGGTAGGGACAGGGGGCGATGGCTACACCTTC
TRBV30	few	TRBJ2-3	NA	CAWSTIRTRGADTDTQYF	TGTGCCTGGAGTACCATACGGACTCGTGGTGCGGACACAGATACGCAGTATTTT
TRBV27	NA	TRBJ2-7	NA	CASSSPGEPTYEQYF	TGTGCCAGCAGTTCTCCGGGGGAGCCAACCTACGAGCAGTACTTC
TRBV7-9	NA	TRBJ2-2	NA	CASSLGGGTGELFF	TGTGCCAGCAGCTTAGGAGGGGGCACCGGGGAGCTGTTTTTT
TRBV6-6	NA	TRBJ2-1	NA	CASTTHSEGQFF	TGTGCCAGCACTACTCACTCAGAGGGGCAGTTCTTC
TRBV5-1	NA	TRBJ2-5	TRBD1	CASSFQTGGLETQYF	TGCGCCAGCAGCTTTCAGACAGGGGGCTTAGAGACCCAGTACTTC
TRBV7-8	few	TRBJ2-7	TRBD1	CASSLRTGPYEQYF	TGTGCCAGCAGCTTACGGACAGGGCCATACGAGCAGTACTTC
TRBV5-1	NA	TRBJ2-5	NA	CASSQDEGSQYF	TGCGCCAGCAGCCAGGATGAGGGTTCCCAGTACTTC
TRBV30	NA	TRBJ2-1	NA	CAWSLGTPVPYNEQFF	TGTGCCTGGAGTCTAGGCACCCCGGTTCCCTACAATGAGCAGTTCTTC
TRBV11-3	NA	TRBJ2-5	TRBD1	CASSLVLPGQGETQYF	TGTGCCAGCAGCTTAGTCCTGCCGGGACAGGGAGAGACCCAGTACTTC
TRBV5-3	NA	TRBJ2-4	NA	CARSPKRHSKNIQYF	TGTGCCAGAAGCCCCAAGCGGCATTCCAAAAACATTCAGTACTTC
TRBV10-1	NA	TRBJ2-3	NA	CASSESSGSRDTQYF	TGCGCCAGCAGTGAGTCGAGTGGGAGCAGAGATACGCAGTATTTT
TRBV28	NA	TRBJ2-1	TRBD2	CASSPPGLGNNEQFF	TGTGCCAGCAGTCCTCCGGGACTAGGGAACAATGAGCAGTTCTTC
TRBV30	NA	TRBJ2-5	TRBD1	CAWNPTGAVQETQYF	TGTGCCTGGAACCCGACAGGGGCGGTTCAAGAGACCCAGTACTTC
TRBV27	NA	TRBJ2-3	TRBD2	CASSSDLAGGKFTQYF	TGTGCCAGCAGTTCCGATCTAGCGGGAGGGAAATTTACGCAGTATTTT
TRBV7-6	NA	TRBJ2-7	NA	CASSLSGTTYEQYF	TGTGCCAGCAGCCTTTCCGGGACAACCTACGAGCAGTACTTC
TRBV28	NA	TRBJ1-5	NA	CASSFLGLGQPQHF	TGTGCCAGCAGTTTTCTGGGGCTGGGTCAGCCCCAGCATTTT
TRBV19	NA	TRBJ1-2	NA	CASSIPRQFNYGYTF	TGTGCCAGTAGTATACCGCGACAATTTAACTATGGCTACACCTTC
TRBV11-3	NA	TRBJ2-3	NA	CASSSRRTPSTDTQYF	TGTGCCAGCAGCTCTAGACGGACTCCTAGCACAGATACGCAGTATTTT
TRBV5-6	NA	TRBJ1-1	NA	CASSQPGIGTEAFF	TGTGCCAGCAGCCAGCCAGGGATAGGTACTGAAGCTTTCTTT
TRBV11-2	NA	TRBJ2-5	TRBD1	CASSPQGVGETQYF	TGTGCCAGCAGCCCACAGGGGGTGGGAGAGACCCAGTACTTC
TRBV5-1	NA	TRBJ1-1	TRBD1	CASSLELRGPDTEAFF	TGCGCCAGCAGCTTGGAATTGAGGGGGCCAGACACTGAAGCTTTCTTT
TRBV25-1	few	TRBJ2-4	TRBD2	CASSELAGAKNIQYF	TGTGCCAGCAGCGAACTAGCGGGAGCCAAAAACATTCAGTACTTC
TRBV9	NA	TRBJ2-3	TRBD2	CASSPPGGREPADTQYF	TGTGCCAGCAGCCCCCCCGGAGGGCGGGAGCCGGCAGATACGCAGTATTTT
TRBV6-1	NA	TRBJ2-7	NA	CASSTESGSYEQYF	TGTGCCAGCAGCACGGAATCAGGATCCTACGAGCAGTACTTC
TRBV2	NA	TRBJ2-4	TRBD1	CASRQGTLAKNIQYF	TGTGCCAGCAGACAGGGGACATTAGCCAAAAACATTCAGTACTTC
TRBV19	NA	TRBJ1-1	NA	CASSIRGITEAFF	TGTGCCAGTAGTATAAGGGGTATCACTGAAGCTTTCTTT
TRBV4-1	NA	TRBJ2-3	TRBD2	CASSQVLAGIFDTQYF	TGCGCCAGCAGCCAAGTGTTAGCGGGAATTTTTGATACGCAGTATTTT
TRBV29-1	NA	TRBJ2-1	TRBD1	CSVDSTGANEQFF	TGCAGCGTAGACTCGACAGGGGCCAATGAGCAGTTCTTC
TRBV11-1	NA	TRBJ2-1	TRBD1	CASSLPGQVVHEQFF	TGTGCCAGCAGCTTGCCGGGACAGGTGGTCCATGAGCAGTTCTTC
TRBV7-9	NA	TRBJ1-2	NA	CASSGSYGYTF	TGTGCCAGCAGCGGCAGCTATGGCTACACCTTC
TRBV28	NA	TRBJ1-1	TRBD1	CASRWPGGNTEAFF	TGTGCCAGCCGTTGGCCAGGGGGGAACACTGAAGCTTTCTTT
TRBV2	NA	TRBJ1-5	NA	CASSEGRGNQPQHF	TGTGCCAGCAGTGAAGGTAGGGGTAATCAGCCCCAGCATTTT
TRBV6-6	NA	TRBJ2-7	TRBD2	CASSYSTAGVGEQYF	TGTGCCAGCAGTTACTCGACCGCGGGGGTGGGCGAGCAGTACTTC
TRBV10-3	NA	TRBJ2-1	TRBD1	CAIGATGGNYNEQFF	TGTGCCATCGGAGCAACAGGGGGGAACTACAATGAGCAGTTCTTC
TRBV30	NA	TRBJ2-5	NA	CAWGKRVQETQYF	TGTGCCTGGGGGAAGCGGGTCCAAGAGACCCAGTACTTC
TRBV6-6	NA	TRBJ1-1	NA	CASSYSRVTNTEAFF	TGTGCCAGCAGTTACTCGCGGGTGACGAACACTGAAGCTTTCTTT
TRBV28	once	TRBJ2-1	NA	CASSLSPGQTRYNEQFF	TGTGCCAGCAGTTTATCTCCGGGACAAACGCGATACAATGAGCAGTTCTTC
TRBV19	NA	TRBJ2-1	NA	CASTGVGTYNEQFF	TGTGCCAGTACAGGGGTAGGCACCTACAATGAGCAGTTCTTC
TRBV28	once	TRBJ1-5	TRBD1	CASRPRQGTQDQPQHF	TGTGCCAGCAGACCGAGACAGGGAACCCAAGATCAGCCCCAGCATTTT
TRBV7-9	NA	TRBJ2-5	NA	CASSLVQGGGETQYF	TGTGCCAGCAGCTTAGTTCAGGGAGGGGGAGAGACCCAGTACTTC
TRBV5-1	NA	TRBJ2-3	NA	CASSLEAGVADTQYF	TGCGCCAGCAGCTTGGAGGCAGGGGTGGCAGATACGCAGTATTTT
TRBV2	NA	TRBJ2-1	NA	CADVEWVEGNEQFF	TGTGCCGACGTGGAGTGGGTGGAAGGCAATGAGCAGTTCTTC
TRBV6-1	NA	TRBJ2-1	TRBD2	CASSERTSGANEQFF	TGTGCCAGCAGTGAAAGGACTAGCGGGGCTAATGAGCAGTTCTTC
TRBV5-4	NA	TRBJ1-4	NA	CASSFQGTNEKLFF	TGTGCCAGCAGCTTTCAGGGTACCAATGAAAAACTGTTTTTT
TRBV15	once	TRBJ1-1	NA	CATSRPLMGGRLEAFF	TGTGCCACCAGCAGACCACTAATGGGAGGACGCCTTGAAGCTTTCTTT
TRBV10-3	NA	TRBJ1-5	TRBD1	CAISQGDQPQHF	TGTGCCATCTCACAGGGGGATCAGCCCCAGCATTTT
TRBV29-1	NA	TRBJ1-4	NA	CSVRGGTNEKLFF	TGCAGCGTCCGGGGGGGGACTAATGAAAAACTGTTTTTT
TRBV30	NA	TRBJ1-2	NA	CAWTGMDSYGYTF	TGTGCCTGGACCGGAATGGACAGCTATGGCTACACCTTC
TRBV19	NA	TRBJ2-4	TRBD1	CASSITDRGVGKNIQYF	TGTGCCAGTAGTATAACGGACAGGGGCGTCGGCAAAAACATTCAGTACTTC
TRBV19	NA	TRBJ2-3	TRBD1	CASSRQGRTDTQYF	TGTGCCAGTAGTAGACAGGGGCGGACAGATACGCAGTATTTT
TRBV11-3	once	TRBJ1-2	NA	CASSARRQEYYGYTF	TGTGCCAGCAGCGCAAGACGACAGGAATACTATGGCTACACCTTC
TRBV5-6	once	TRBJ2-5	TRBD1	CASNSIWDRELETQYF	TGTGCCAGCAACTCGATATGGGACAGGGAACTAGAGACCCAGTACTTC